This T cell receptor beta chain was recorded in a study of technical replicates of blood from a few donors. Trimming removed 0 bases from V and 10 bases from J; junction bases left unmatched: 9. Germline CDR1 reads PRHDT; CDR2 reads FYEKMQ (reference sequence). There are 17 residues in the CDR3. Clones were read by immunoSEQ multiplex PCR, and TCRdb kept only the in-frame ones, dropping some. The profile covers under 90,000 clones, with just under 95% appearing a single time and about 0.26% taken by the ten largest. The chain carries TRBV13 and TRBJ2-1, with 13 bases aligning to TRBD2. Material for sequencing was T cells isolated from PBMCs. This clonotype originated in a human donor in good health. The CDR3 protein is CASSLGVTTSGRKEQFF. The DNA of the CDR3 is TGTGCCAGCAGCTTAGGGGTCACGACTAGCGGGAGGAAAGAGCAGTTCTTC.